The clone carrying this TCR beta chain was seen a handful of times. This entry is derived from a study of blood T cell repertoires in COVID-19. Study in general: Italy, Spain and the United States were the sources of the convalescent and acute COVID-19 samples. T cells, B-cell-depleted T cells, or PBMCs provided the cDNA or gDNA that served as material.

CDR1 and CDR2 (germline): SGHNT, YYREEE (reference sequence). V was cut by 1 base and J by 9 bases, with 16 bases left in between. This CDR3 has 14 residues. Under the authors' procedure: Amplification of reference gene primers provided the estimated nucleated cell counts. Profiling relied on immunoSEQ multiplex PCR, and the TCRdb table lists in-frame clones only, not all of them. V and J calls plus clone size are reproduced from that table; the DNA served to infer D and trimming. The sample yields around 50,000 clones, around 86% seen once. This receptor was identified in a woman of 80 years or more with acute or convalescent COVID-19. The chain is built from TRBV5-4 and TRBJ1-2; D remains unclear. The specimen sequenced was peripheral blood. CDR3 in amino acids: CASSLSQESQRYTF. The CDR3 DNA is TGTGCCAGCAGCTTGTCCCAGGAAAGTCAACGCTACACCTTC. Based on the CDR3 plus reference TRBV5-4 and TRBJ1-2, the full variable domain is ETGVTQSPTHLIKTRGQQVTLRCSSQSGHNTVSWYQQALGQGPQFIFQYYREEENGRGNFPPRFSGLQFPNYSSELNVNALELDDSALYLCASSLSQESQRYTFGSGTRLTVV.